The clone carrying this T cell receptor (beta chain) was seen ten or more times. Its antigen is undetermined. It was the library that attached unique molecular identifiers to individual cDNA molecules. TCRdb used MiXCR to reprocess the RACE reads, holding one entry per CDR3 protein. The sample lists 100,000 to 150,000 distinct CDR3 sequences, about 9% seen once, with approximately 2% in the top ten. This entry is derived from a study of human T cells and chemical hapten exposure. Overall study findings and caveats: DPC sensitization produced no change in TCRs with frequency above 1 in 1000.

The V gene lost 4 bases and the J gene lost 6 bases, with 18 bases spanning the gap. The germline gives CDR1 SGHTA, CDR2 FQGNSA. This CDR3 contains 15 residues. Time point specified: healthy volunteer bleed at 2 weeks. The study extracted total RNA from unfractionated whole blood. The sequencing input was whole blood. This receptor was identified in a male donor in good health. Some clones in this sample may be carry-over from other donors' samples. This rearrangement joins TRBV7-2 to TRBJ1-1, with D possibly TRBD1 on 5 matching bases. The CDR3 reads CASSSWGGGVAEAFF. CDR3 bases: TGTGCCAGCAGCTCATGGGGAGGAGGGGTCGCTGAAGCTTTCTTT.